Included here is one TCR beta chain sequence, with context. What it binds is unknown. The CDR3 is 14 amino acids. Germline CDR1 reads LNHDA; CDR2 reads SQIVND (reference sequence). Trimming took 7 bases from V and 4 from J; bases not matched to a gene: 5. Sequenced by immunoSEQ multiplex PCR; TCRdb stores in-frame clones only, minus some. The sample lists roughly 50,000 clones, 80% to 95% occurring once. This sample is part of a study of cytomegalovirus exposure and HLA in healthy donors. Study conclusions and caveats: It was reported that the classifier diagnosed cytomegalovirus status with high specificity and sensitivity in both the original and validation cohorts. Among TCR beta chains, those listed as cytomegalovirus-associated numbered some 170. TCR clusters originating in the first cohort tended to co-occur in the approximately 130 validation repertoires, according to a later analysis.

The receptor's source is a man between 18 and 35 years old in good health and CMV-seronegative. Sequenced material: PBMCs. The J gene is TRBJ2-1, the V gene TRBV19, with TRBD2 matching 9 bases. DNA for the CDR3: TGTGCCAGTAACGGCGGGAGGGAGTACAATGAGCAGTTCTTC. Its protein product is CASNGGREYNEQFF. Combining the CDR3 with reference TRBV19 and TRBJ2-1 gives the whole variable domain DGGITQSPKYLFRKEGQNVTLSCEQNLNHDAMYWYRQDPGQGLRLIYYSQIVNDFQKGDIAEGYSVSREKKESFPLTVTSAQKNPTAFYLCASNGGREYNEQFFGPGTRLTVL.